What follows are 2 T cell receptor beta chains derived from one specimen sequenced in a study of T cell responses to AZD1222 COVID-19 vaccine. Libraries were prepared by immunoSEQ multiplex PCR; TCRdb keeps only in-frame clonotypes and omits some of them. The repertoire has roughly 100,000 clones, around nine tenths of them found once; the top ten carry approximately 1.2%. The material sequenced was peripheral blood, taken on day 0 of AZD1222 vaccination. These receptors were collected from an adult in good health.

The rearrangement links TRBV6-5 to TRBJ1-2; 8 nucleotides align to TRBD1. V lost 5 bases and J lost 4; bases outside the gene matches: 6. Germline V gene lookup returns CDR1 MNHEY and CDR2 SVGAGI. The CDR3 has 14 amino acids. The CDR3 coding sequence is TGTGCCAGCAGTAACGAACAGGGGGTCTATGGCTACACCTTC. Its translation: CASSNEQGVYGYTF.

V and J are TRBV29-1 and TRBJ2-7; D is undetermined. Trimming pared 4 bases from V and 3 bases from J, leaving 10 bases between. The CDR3 consists of 12 residues. Germline V gene lookup returns CDR1 SQVTM and CDR2 ANQGSEA. The CDR3 protein is CSVGFPDYEQYF. The DNA of the CDR3 is TGCAGCGTTGGGTTCCCAGACTACGAGCAGTACTTC.